These T cell receptor beta chains were read from a single sample in a study of shared clonotypes between healthy human individuals. Method: immunoSEQ multiplex PCR; TCRdb's copy keeps in-frame clones and lacks some. The repertoire consists of 1.5 million to 2.5 million clones, with about 95% occurring once and the leading ten covering more than 0.9%. The source material was naive CD8+ T cells sorted from blood. The receptors were gathered from a man aged 18 to 35 in good health. The CDR3 runs from the conserved cysteine through the conserved F or W. A D gene is named only where the DNA matches it firmly. Part of the rows lack a size; the others show once, few, many or a class for expanded clones.

V	J	D	size	DNA	CDR3
TRBV10-3	TRBJ1-3	.	.	TGTGCCATCAGCGGGACCGAAGGAAACACCATATATTTT	CAISGTEGNTIYF
TRBV9	TRBJ2-1	.	once	TGTGCCAGCAGCGTATTATCCAATGAGCAGTTCTTC	CASSVLSNEQFF
TRBV11-2	TRBJ2-2	.	.	TGTGCCAGCAGCTTAGACCCCCACACGACCGGGGAGCTGTTTTTT	CASSLDPHTTGELFF
TRBV6-6	TRBJ1-5	.	.	TGTGCCAGCACCCCCGCAGGGAGCAATCAGCCCCAGCATTTT	CASTPAGSNQPQHF
TRBV19	TRBJ2-1	TRBD2	.	TGTGCCAGTGGAGGGACTAGCGGAACCTACAATGAGCAGTTCTTC	CASGGTSGTYNEQFF
TRBV29-1	TRBJ2-1	.	.	TGCAGCGTTGATAGGGACAATGAGCAGTTCTTC	CSVDRDNEQFF
TRBV5-6	TRBJ2-2	.	once	TGTGCCAGCGCGGAGATCGCGAACACCGGGGAGCTGTTTTTT	CASAEIANTGELFF
TRBV9	TRBJ1-2	TRBD1	.	TGTGCCAGCAGCGCCCCTGACAGGGTTGGCTACACCTTC	CASSAPDRVGYTF
TRBV5-4	TRBJ2-1	TRBD2	.	TGTGCCAGCAGCTTTGATGCCGGGACTAGCGGGTACGCTGAGCAGTTCTTC	CASSFDAGTSGYAEQFF
TRBV11-2	TRBJ1-2	.	.	TGTGCCAGCAGCAGCGGGGTTTACTATGGCTACACCTTC	CASSSGVYYGYTF
TRBV4-1	TRBJ2-7	.	.	TGCGCCAGCAGCCAAGTCCAGGGGAGGGGAACCGAGCAGTACTTC	CASSQVQGRGTEQYF
TRBV27	TRBJ1-2	.	.	TGTGCCAGCACGGCGGGCGGGGGGCCAGGGATCGGCTATGGCTACACCTTC	CASTAGGGPGIGYGYTF
TRBV9	TRBJ2-3	.	.	TGTGCCAGCAGCGTATATCAGGGATACACAGATACGCAGTATTTT	CASSVYQGYTDTQYF
TRBV5-4	TRBJ2-7	.	.	TGTGCCAGCAGCCAGTTCTACGAGCAGTACTTC	CASSQFYEQYF
TRBV27	TRBJ1-1	.	.	TGTGCCAGCAGTTCCCAGGGCTTGAACACTGAAGCTTTCTTT	CASSSQGLNTEAFF
TRBV11-3	TRBJ2-7	.	.	TGTGCCAGCAGCTTAGGACACACCTACGAGCAGTACTTC	CASSLGHTYEQYF
TRBV11-2	TRBJ2-2	TRBD2	.	TGTGCCAGCAGCGGACTAGCGGGGAAGAACACCGGGGAGCTGTTTTTT	CASSGLAGKNTGELFF
TRBV7-9	TRBJ2-7	.	.	TGTGCCAGCAGCTTAGTCTCCTCGGTGACCTACGAGCAGTACTTC	CASSLVSSVTYEQYF
TRBV27	TRBJ2-1	TRBD2	.	TGTGCCAGCAGTTTAAGGGTAGCGGGAGGTATGGTTGAGCAGTTCTTC	CASSLRVAGGMVEQFF
TRBV7-9	TRBJ1-3	.	.	TGTGCCAGCAGCCAAGATTACGAGACCGAGAGGTATTTT	CASSQDYETERYF
TRBV6-5	TRBJ2-7	.	.	TGTGCCAGCAGCATCGACAGCTACGAGCAGTACTTC	CASSIDSYEQYF
TRBV28	TRBJ2-7	TRBD2	once	TGTGCCAGCAGTTATTTGTCGGGGGGCTACGAGCAGTACTTC	CASSYLSGGYEQYF
TRBV7-9	TRBJ2-5	.	.	TGTGCCAGCGGTGAGCAGCGACAGACCCAGTACTTC	CASGEQRQTQYF
TRBV7-2	TRBJ2-1	TRBD2	.	TGTGCCAGCAGCTTACGGGGGGGGCCCTACAATGAGCAGTTCTTC	CASSLRGGPYNEQFF
TRBV29-1	TRBJ1-5	.	.	TGCAGCGTTGAAGGGGGGAGTGGACAGCCCCAGCATTTT	CSVEGGSGQPQHF
TRBV7-6	TRBJ2-1	TRBD2	.	TGTGCCAGCAGCCCGAGTAGTAGCGGGGAGTACAATGAGCAGTTCTTC	CASSPSSSGEYNEQFF
TRBV5-6	TRBJ1-5	TRBD1	.	TGTGCCAGCAGCTCGGGGGACAGGGGGCTCAATCAGCCCCAGCATTTT	CASSSGDRGLNQPQHF
TRBV6-1	TRBJ1-2	.	.	TGTGCCAGCAGTGACGGAGGGGCTGGAGGCTACACCTTC	CASSDGGAGGYTF
TRBV7-9	TRBJ2-2	TRBD2	once	TGTGCCAGCAGCTTAGCTAGCGGGAGTAGCACCGGGGAGCTGTTTTTT	CASSLASGSSTGELFF
TRBV4-1	TRBJ2-7	.	.	TGCGCCAGCAGCCAAGGCCCCCCAGGGGCGGGGGCCTACGAGCAGTACTTC	CASSQGPPGAGAYEQYF
TRBV5-5	TRBJ2-7	.	once	TGTGCCAGCAGCTTAGCTAGCGCCTATGCCGAGCAGTACTTC	CASSLASAYAEQYF
TRBV9	TRBJ1-1	TRBD1	.	TGTGCCAGCAGCCCAAAACCGGGACAGGGGGCGATAAGCACTGAAGCTTTCTTT	CASSPKPGQGAISTEAFF
TRBV4-3	TRBJ2-1	TRBD2	.	TGCGCCAGCAGCCAAGATTCGCTAGCGGGAGTGAGCTCCTACAATGAGCAGTTCTTC	CASSQDSLAGVSSYNEQFF
TRBV2	TRBJ2-7	.	.	TGTGCCAGCAACTCCCGGGCCTGGGGAGTCGACGAGCAGTACTTC	CASNSRAWGVDEQYF
TRBV7-6	TRBJ2-7	.	.	TGTGCCAGCAGCTTAGCGCTAGTACAGGACTCCTACGAGCAGTACTTC	CASSLALVQDSYEQYF
TRBV30	TRBJ1-1	.	few	TGTGCCTGGACTGGAATGAACACTGAAGCTTTCTTT	CAWTGMNTEAFF
TRBV30	TRBJ1-1	.	.	TGTGCCTGGAGTGTAGGGCAGGGAACTGAAGCTTTCTTT	CAWSVGQGTEAFF
TRBV27	TRBJ1-6	TRBD1	.	TGTGCCAGCAGTTCCCTCACCCAGGGACAGGGGGCAGAGGATAATTCACCCCTCCACTTT	CASSSLTQGQGAEDNSPLHF
TRBV25-1	TRBJ2-1	.	once	TGTGCCAGCAGTGTGTTTCAAAGCGGCCAAAGCTCCTACAATGAGCAGTTCTTC	CASSVFQSGQSSYNEQFF
TRBV30	TRBJ2-1	.	.	TGTGCCTGGAGTGGTGAGAAAGGCTCCTACAATGAGCAGTTCTTC	CAWSGEKGSYNEQFF
TRBV5-8	TRBJ2-3	TRBD2	.	TGTGCCAGCAGATTAAGCGGGAGGCTCACAGATACGCAGTATTTT	CASRLSGRLTDTQYF
TRBV2	TRBJ2-3	.	.	TGTGCCAGCCTCGGGGGCATCACAGATACGCAGTATTTT	CASLGGITDTQYF
TRBV5-6	TRBJ2-1	.	.	TGTGCCAGCAGCTTGGCTTTGGGCTCCTACAATGAGCAGTTCTTC	CASSLALGSYNEQFF
TRBV1	TRBJ2-1	.	.	TGCACCAGCAGCCCAAGATGGATGGCCGGGGGGAATGAGCAGTTCTTC	CTSSPRWMAGGNEQFF
TRBV6-1	TRBJ1-1	.	.	TGTGCCAGCCACATAAACACTGAAGCTTTCTTT	CASHINTEAFF
TRBV6-5	TRBJ2-5	TRBD1	.	TGTGCCAGCAGCTTTGACAGGGTAGAGACCCAGTACTTC	CASSFDRVETQYF
TRBV2	TRBJ2-7	.	.	TGTGCCACCGGAAATGGCGAGCAGTACTTC	CATGNGEQYF
TRBV10-1	TRBJ1-1	.	.	TGCGCCAGCAGTGAGTCCAGCGGGAACACTGAAGCTTTCTTT	CASSESSGNTEAFF
TRBV4-1	TRBJ1-5	.	.	TGCGCCAGCAGCCAAGGCGGGGTAGCCCAGCCCCAGCATTTT	CASSQGGVAQPQHF
TRBV5-8	TRBJ2-3	.	.	TGTGCCAGCAGCTTGTCTTCAGGAGATACGCAGTATTTT	CASSLSSGDTQYF
TRBV28	TRBJ1-1	TRBD1	.	TGTGCCAGCAGCCCAACAGGGGGAACTGAAGCTTTCTTT	CASSPTGGTEAFF
TRBV9	TRBJ2-3	.	few	TGTGCCAGCAGCGTAGGGGTGGATACGCAGTATTTT	CASSVGVDTQYF
TRBV5-1	TRBJ2-1	.	.	TGCGCCAGCAGCTTGGCGCAGGGAGTAGGCGAGCAGTTCTTC	CASSLAQGVGEQFF
TRBV28	TRBJ1-6	TRBD1	.	TGTGCCAGCAGTTTGGGACAGGGGAGGACACCCCTCCACTTT	CASSLGQGRTPLHF